This paragraph reports one T cell receptor (beta chain). After removal of 6 bases from V and 1 base from J, the junction contained 4 bases not matched to a gene. CDR3 size: 15 residues. Germline CDR1 KGHDR, CDR2 SFDVKD. In the source study's methods: For nucleated cells, counts were estimated from reference gene primer amplification. Repertoires were generated with immunoSEQ multiplex PCR, while TCRdb's copy carries only in-frame clones and drops some. The V and J calls and clone size were taken over from that table, and D and trimming were inferred from the DNA. In the table there are fewer than 400,000 clones, 85% of which are singletons. The sample originates from a study of blood T cell repertoires in COVID-19. Study-wide background: Some COVID-19 samples were acute and others convalescent; all came from the United States, Italy and Spain. Sample material is recorded as cDNA or gDNA derived from T cells, B-cell-depleted T cells, or PBMCs.

Sequencing was done on a sample of peripheral blood. This chain joins TRBV24-1 and TRBJ2-1; TRBD2 matches 8 bases. The clonotype was recovered from a woman younger than 35 with acute or convalescent COVID-19. The CDR3 here is CATSSTSESYNEQFF. For the CDR3, the DNA is TGTGCCACCAGTTCGACTAGCGAGTCCTACAATGAGCAGTTCTTC.